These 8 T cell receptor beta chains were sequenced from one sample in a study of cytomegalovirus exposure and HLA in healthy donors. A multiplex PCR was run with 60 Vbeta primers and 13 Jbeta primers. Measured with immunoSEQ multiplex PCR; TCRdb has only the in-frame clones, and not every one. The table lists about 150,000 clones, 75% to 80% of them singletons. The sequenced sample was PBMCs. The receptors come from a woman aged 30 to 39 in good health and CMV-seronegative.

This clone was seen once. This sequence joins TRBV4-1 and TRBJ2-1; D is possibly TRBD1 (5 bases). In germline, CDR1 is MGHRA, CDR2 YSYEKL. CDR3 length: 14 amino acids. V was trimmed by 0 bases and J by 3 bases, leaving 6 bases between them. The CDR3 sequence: CASSQDQGYNEQFF. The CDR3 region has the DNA TGCGCCAGCAGCCAAGATCAGGGCTACAATGAGCAGTTCTTC.

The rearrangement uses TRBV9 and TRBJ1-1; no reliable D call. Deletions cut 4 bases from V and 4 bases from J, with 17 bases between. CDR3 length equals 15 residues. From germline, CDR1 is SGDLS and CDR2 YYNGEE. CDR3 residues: CASSPRGPMGTEAFF. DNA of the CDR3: TGTGCCAGCAGCCCCCGGGGTCCGATGGGCACTGAAGCTTTCTTT.

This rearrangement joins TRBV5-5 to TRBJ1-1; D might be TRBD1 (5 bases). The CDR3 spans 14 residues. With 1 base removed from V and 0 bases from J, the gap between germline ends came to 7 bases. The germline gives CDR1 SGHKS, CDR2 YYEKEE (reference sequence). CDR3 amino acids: CASSLLGLNTEAFF. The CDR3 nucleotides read TGTGCCAGCAGCTTGTTGGGGCTGAACACTGAAGCTTTCTTT.

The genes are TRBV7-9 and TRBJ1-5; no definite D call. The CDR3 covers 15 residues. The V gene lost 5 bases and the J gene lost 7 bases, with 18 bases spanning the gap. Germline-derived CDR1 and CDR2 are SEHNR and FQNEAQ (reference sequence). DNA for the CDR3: TGTGCCAGCAGCAAAGAAATTGGGCCAGGCCAGCCCCAGCATTTT. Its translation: CASSKEIGPGQPQHF. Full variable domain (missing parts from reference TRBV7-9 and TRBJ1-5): DTGVSQNPRHKITKRGQNVTFRCDPISEHNRLYWYRQTLGQGPEFLTYFQNEAQLEKSRLLSDRFSAERPKGSFSTLEIQRTEQGDSAMYLCASSKEIGPGQPQHFGDGTRLSIL.

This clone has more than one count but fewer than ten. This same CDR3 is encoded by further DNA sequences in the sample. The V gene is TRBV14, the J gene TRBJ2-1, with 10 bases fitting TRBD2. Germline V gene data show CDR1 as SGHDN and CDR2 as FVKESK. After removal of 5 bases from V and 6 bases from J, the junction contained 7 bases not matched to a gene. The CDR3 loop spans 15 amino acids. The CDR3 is CASSSSGGAGNEQFF. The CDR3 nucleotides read TGTGCCAGCAGCTCCAGCGGGGGGGCCGGCAATGAGCAGTTCTTC.

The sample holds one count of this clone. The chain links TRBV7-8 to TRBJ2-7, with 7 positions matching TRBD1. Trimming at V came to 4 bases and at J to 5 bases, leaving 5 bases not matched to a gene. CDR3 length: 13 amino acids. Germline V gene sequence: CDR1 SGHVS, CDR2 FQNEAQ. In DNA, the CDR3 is TGTGCCAGCAGCTCGACAGGGTTCGACGAGCAGTACTTC. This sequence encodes CASSSTGFDEQYF.

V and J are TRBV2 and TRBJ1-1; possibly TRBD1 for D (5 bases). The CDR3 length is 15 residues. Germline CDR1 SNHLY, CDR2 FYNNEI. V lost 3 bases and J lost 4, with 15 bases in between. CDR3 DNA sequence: TGTGCCAGCAGTGACGGGGGGGTTCGGCCCACTGAAGCTTTCTTT. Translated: CASSDGGVRPTEAFF. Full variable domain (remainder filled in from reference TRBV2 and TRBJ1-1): EPEVTQTPSHQVTQMGQEVILRCVPISNHLYFYWYRQILGQKVEFLVSFYNNEISEKSEIFDDQFSVERPDGSNFTLKIRSTKLEDSAMYFCASSDGGVRPTEAFFGQGTRLTVV.

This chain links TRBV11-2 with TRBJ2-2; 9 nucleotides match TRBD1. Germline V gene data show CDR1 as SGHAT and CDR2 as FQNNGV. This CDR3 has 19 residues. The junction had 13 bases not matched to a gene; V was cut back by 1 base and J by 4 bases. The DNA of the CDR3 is TGTGCCAGCAGCTTAGTATTTTTGGGACAGGGTGCTAGCACCGGGGAGCTGTTTTTT. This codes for CASSLVFLGQGASTGELFF.